Shown below are 14 T cell receptor beta chains from a single sample sequenced in a study of T cell repertoires in cytomegalovirus infection. TCRdb called the reads again in MiXCR, with one record for every CDR3 protein. Here the sample spans hundreds of thousands of distinct CDR3 sequences, around 32% being singletons. No cognate antigen is known for these TCRs. Sequencing used cultured PBMCs, obtained from culture after CMV antigen stimulation. Receptor source: a human donor in good health (CMV status not recorded). Some clones in this sample may be carry-over from other donors' samples.

The CDR3 protein is CASSGYGSTEAFF. The CDR3 DNA sequence: TGTGCCAGCAGTGGATATGGAAGCACTGAAGCTTTCTTT. The chain has TRBV2 and TRBJ1-1, with D unclear. The ends were cut back, 4 bases at V and 4 bases at J, with 10 bases in the middle. The germline V gene encodes CDR1 SNHLY and CDR2 FYNNEI. The CDR3 covers 13 residues.

This clonotype was recorded a few times. This sequence joins TRBV7-2 and TRBJ1-4; 9 nucleotides match TRBD1. This CDR3 has 14 amino acids. Germline V gives CDR1 SGHTA, CDR2 FQGNSA. V gave up 1 base and J gave up 10 bases; unmatched junction bases: 4. The CDR3 bases are TGTGCCAGCAGCTTAGTGGGACAGGGCGGAAAACTGTTTTTT. Residues: CASSLVGQGGKLFF.

The chain employs TRBV7-8 and TRBJ2-5; 7 bases fit TRBD1. CDR1 is SGHVS and CDR2 is FQNEAQ in the germline V gene. The trim removed 0 bases at V and 7 bases at J, leaving 8 bases unmatched. The CDR3 has 15 amino acids. The CDR3 coding sequence is TGTGCCAGCAGCTTAGCGGGACAGCTAACGGGGACCCAGTACTTC. Translating gives CASSLAGQLTGTQYF.

The table lists this clonotype with a few counts. The chain joins TRBV28 to TRBJ1-2; 9 bases are shared with TRBD1. V lost 6 bases to trimming and J lost 7 bases; unmatched junction nucleotides: 15. This CDR3 is 16 amino acids long. Per germline, CDR1 MDHEN and CDR2 SYDVKM. CDR3 residues: CASRDTQQGAIAGYTF. DNA of the CDR3: TGTGCCAGCAGAGACACCCAACAGGGGGCGATTGCTGGCTACACCTTC.

The chain has TRBV4-1 and TRBJ2-2; D call uncertain. Trimming stripped 0 bases from V and 6 bases from J, with 14 bases between. The CDR3 is 16 residues long. The germline V gene has CDR1 MGHRA and CDR2 YSYEKL. This chain's CDR3 is CASSQEPAVGPGELFF. CDR3 coding DNA: TGCGCCAGCAGCCAAGAGCCAGCTGTCGGTCCCGGGGAGCTGTTTTTT.

This clonotype was detected only a few times. V usage is TRBV11-2 and J usage is TRBJ1-1; D may be TRBD1 (6 bases). The CDR3 is made up of 14 amino acids. The V end was cut by 5 bases, the J end by 3 bases, with 13 bases between. Germline V gene sequence: CDR1 SGHAT, CDR2 FQNNGV. CDR3 protein: CASSPWDTYTEAFF. As DNA, the CDR3 is TGTGCCAGCAGCCCATGGGACACCTACACTGAAGCTTTCTTT.

This clonotype was seen repeatedly, ten times or more. The chain has TRBV7-8 and TRBJ2-5; the D gene could be TRBD1 or TRBD2 (5 bases each). Trimming stripped 2 bases from V and 1 base from J, with 17 bases between. CDR3 length: 17 residues. CDR1 SGHVS and CDR2 FQNEAQ come from the germline V gene. The CDR3 DNA follows: TGTGCCAGCAGCTTACGTCGGGGCCAGGCGGGCCAAGAGACCCAGTACTTC. It is translated as CASSLRRGQAGQETQYF.

V gene TRBV19 combines with J gene TRBJ2-7; either TRBD1 or TRBD2 may supply D (5 bases each). The CDR3 spans 16 residues. CDR1 LNHDA and CDR2 SQIVND come from the germline V gene (reference sequence). Trimming shortened V by 4 bases and J by 0 bases, and 16 bases separated the two germline ends. The CDR3 protein is CASSTQGPVGSYEQYF. The DNA for the CDR3 is TGTGCCAGTAGTACCCAGGGACCGGTGGGCTCCTACGAGCAGTACTTC.

The chain uses TRBV6-1 and TRBJ1-6; 8 bases fit TRBD1. V lost 2 bases to trimming and J lost 9 bases; unmatched junction nucleotides: 9. The CDR3 has 16 residues. Germline V gene sequence: CDR1 MNHNS, CDR2 SASEGT. The CDR3 loop is CASSEIGQGRSSPLHF. Written as DNA, the CDR3 is TGTGCCAGCAGTGAAATCGGACAGGGTAGGAGTTCACCCCTCCACTTT.

This clonotype was detected a few times. V is TRBV18 and J is TRBJ1-2; the D gene is possibly TRBD1 (6 bases). Trimming took 3 bases from V and 10 from J, leaving 18 bases between them. The CDR3 covers 14 residues. Germline-derived CDR1 and CDR2 are KGHSH and LQKENI. CDR3 in amino acids: CASSPRDIDPSYTF. The CDR3 DNA is TGTGCCAGCTCACCTCGGGACATCGATCCGTCCTACACCTTC.

This chain connects TRBV7-6 to TRBJ2-5; TRBD1 matches at 10 bases. The CDR3 runs 16 residues. V lost 4 bases to trimming and J lost 5 bases; unmatched junction nucleotides: 10. The germline V gene encodes CDR1 SGHVS and CDR2 FNYEAQ. CDR3 DNA: TGTGCCAGCAGCTACCCACCGGGACAGGGGAAGGAGACCCAGTACTTC. Translation gives CASSYPPGQGKETQYF.

The chain employs TRBV7-9 and TRBJ2-2; 7 bases agree with TRBD2. This CDR3 region has 13 residues. The V gene end was trimmed by 7 bases and the J gene end by 4 bases; junction bases not matched to a gene: 3. The germline V gene has CDR1 SEHNR and CDR2 FQNEAQ (reference sequence). CDR3 nucleotides: TGTGCCAGCACCTCGGGGGGCACCGGGGAGCTGTTTTTT. This codes for CASTSGGTGELFF.

The chain has TRBV7-1 and TRBJ2-5, with D maybe TRBD2 (5 bases). TRBV7-1 is an ORF, and what it does is uncertain. Trimming removed 3 bases from V and 9 bases from J, with 14 bases in between. The CDR3 runs to 13 residues. CDR3 sequence: CASSSPAGGSQYF. The CDR3 DNA follows: TGTGCCAGCAGCTCCCCGGCCGGCGGGTCCCAGTACTTC.

This clonotype appeared many times. V and J are TRBV12-3 or TRBV12-4 and TRBJ1-6, with D possibly being TRBD1 (5 bases). Trimming pared 6 bases from V and 7 bases from J, leaving 13 bases between. There are 14 residues in the CDR3. As DNA, the CDR3 is TGTGCCAGCAGGCCCGACAGACCGAATTCACCCCTCCACTTT. Protein sequence: CASRPDRPNSPLHF.